Sequencing of this T cell receptor beta chain was carried out in a study of blood T cell repertoires in COVID-19. Study details: Samples taken during acute and convalescent COVID-19 were collected in the United States, Italy and Spain.

CDR1 is SEHNR, CDR2 FQNEAQ, per germline (reference sequence). The CDR3 totals 12 residues. Trimming removed 6 bases from V and 7 bases from J, with 12 bases in between. This table comes from immunoSEQ multiplex PCR, and its TCRdb copy is limited to in-frame clones, with some not included. This sample yields approximately 120,000 clones, of which 85% to 90% are seen a single time; about 1% belongs to the top ten. The sample comprised peripheral blood. The TCR originated in a human donor in a cohort sampled during active COVID-19. The rearrangement uses TRBV7-9 and TRBJ1-1; D remains ambiguous. The CDR3 coding sequence is TGTGCCAGCAGTTGGAGTACCTATGAAGCTTTCTTT. This translates into CASSWSTYEAFF.